This T cell receptor (beta chain) was sequenced for a study of cytomegalovirus exposure and HLA in healthy donors. Use of 60 Vbeta and 13 Jbeta primers characterized the PCR. The repertoire was sequenced with immunoSEQ multiplex PCR; TCRdb's copy has only in-frame clones and lacks some. The sample contains fewer than 140,000 clones, 75% of which appear only once. The CDR3 has 14 residues. V lost 2 bases to trimming and J lost 5 bases, with 12 bases between them. Germline assignment: CDR1 SNHLY and CDR2 FYNNEI. The sequence came from a male donor in good health and CMV-seropositive. The rearrangement links TRBV2 to TRBJ1-2; D is unresolved. The specimen sequenced was PBMCs. The CDR3 loop reads CASSEQLVEYGYTF. In nucleotides, the CDR3 is TGTGCCAGCAGTGAACAACTCGTTGAATATGGCTACACCTTC. Complete variable domain (other parts from reference TRBV2 and TRBJ1-2): EPEVTQTPSHQVTQMGQEVILRCVPISNHLYFYWYRQILGQKVEFLVSFYNNEISEKSEIFDDQFSVERPDGSNFTLKIRSTKLEDSAMYFCASSEQLVEYGYTFGSGTRLTVV.